This T cell receptor beta chain was captured in a study of cytomegalovirus exposure and HLA in healthy donors. The CDR3 length is 18 residues. Germline CDR1 is SGHRS and CDR2 is YFSETQ. J gave up 0 bases and V 4 bases, and 7 bases lay outside the gene matches. This clone was detected only a few times. Its antigen is currently unknown. Study results and limitations: Overall, roughly 170 TCR beta chains were annotated as cytomegalovirus-associated. Donors were assumed by presence/absence analyses to have roughly uniform sequencing depth.

The PCR made use of 60 Vbeta and 13 Jbeta primers. Here immunoSEQ multiplex PCR was the method, and the copy in TCRdb shows in-frame clones only, minus some. This table holds about 230,000 clones, approximately 81% found once. The clonotype comes from a girl aged 2 to 9 in good health and CMV-seronegative. The chain has TRBV5-1 and TRBJ2-1; TRBD2 matches at 13 bases. The sample was PBMCs. The CDR3 region is CASSVGTSGTYSYNEQFF. The CDR3 coding sequence is TGCGCCAGCAGCGTAGGGACTAGCGGGACCTACTCCTACAATGAGCAGTTCTTC.